This T cell receptor beta chain was identified during a study of blood T cells in healthy people across ages. For the study at large: About one barcoded TCR beta cDNA was captured per two T cells.

V lost 1 base, J lost 3 bases, and 10 bases lay in between. CDR3 size: 14 residues. The germline gives CDR1 SQVTM, CDR2 ANQGSEA. The authors ran a second PCR of roughly 7 to 11 cycles using a sample-barcoded 5' primer and a J-beta primer mix. TCRdb ran MiXCR on the 5' RACE reads and lists one entry per CDR3 protein. The data hold about 1.6 million distinct CDR3 sequences, with roughly 32% observed a single time. Source material: blood. The V and J genes are TRBV29-1 and TRBJ1-3, with D hard to call. This TCR was recovered from a woman aged 25 to 45 in good health. The CDR3 DNA is TGCAGCGTTGAAGTGCCGGGGTATGGAAACACCATATATTTT. Its protein product is CSVEVPGYGNTIYF.